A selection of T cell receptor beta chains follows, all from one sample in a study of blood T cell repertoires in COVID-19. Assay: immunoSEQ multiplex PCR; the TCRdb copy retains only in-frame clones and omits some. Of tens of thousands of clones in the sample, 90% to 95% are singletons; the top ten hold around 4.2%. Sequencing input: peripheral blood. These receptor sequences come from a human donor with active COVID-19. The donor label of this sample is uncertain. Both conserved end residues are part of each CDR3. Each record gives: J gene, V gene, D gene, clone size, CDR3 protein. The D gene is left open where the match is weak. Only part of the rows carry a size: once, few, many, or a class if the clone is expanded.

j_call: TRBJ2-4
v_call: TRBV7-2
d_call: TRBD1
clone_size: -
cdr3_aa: CASSSGQGVLAKNIQYF

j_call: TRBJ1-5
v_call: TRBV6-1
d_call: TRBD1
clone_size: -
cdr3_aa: CASSEARQGINSNQPQHF

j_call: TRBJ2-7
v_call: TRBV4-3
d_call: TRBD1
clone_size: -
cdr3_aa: CASSQVFGTGDFYEQYF

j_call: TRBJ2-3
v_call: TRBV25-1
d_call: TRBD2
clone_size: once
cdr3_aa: CASSEYITPSGADTQYF

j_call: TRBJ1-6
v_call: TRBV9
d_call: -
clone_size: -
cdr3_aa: CASSVESNSPLHF

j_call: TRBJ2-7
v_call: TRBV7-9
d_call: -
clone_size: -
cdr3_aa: CAIGNGGRLAYEQYF

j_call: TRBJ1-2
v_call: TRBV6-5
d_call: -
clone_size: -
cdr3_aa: CASSRITGPYGYTF

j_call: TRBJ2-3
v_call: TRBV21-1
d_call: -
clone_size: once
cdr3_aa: CASSRAIRSHPDTQYF

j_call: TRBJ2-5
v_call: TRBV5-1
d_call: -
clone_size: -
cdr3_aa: CASSLRGSEQETQYF

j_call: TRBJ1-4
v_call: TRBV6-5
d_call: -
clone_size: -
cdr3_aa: CASSSGQSPEKLFF

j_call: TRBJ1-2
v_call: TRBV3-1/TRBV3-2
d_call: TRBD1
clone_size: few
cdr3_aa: CASRAGGSYCTF

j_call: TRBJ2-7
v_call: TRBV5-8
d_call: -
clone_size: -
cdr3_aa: CASSPPGTLSYEQYF

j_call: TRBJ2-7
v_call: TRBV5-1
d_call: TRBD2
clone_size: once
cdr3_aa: CASSPGGSGSYEQYF

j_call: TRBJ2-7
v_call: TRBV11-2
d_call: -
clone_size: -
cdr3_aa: CASSQQGYYEQYF

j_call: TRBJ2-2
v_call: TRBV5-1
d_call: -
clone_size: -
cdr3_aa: CASSLGLANTGELFF

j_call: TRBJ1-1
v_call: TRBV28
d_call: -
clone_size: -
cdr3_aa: CASSLTLSRAQNTEAFF

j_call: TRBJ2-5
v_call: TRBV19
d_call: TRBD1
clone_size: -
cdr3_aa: CASSAPGGKQYF

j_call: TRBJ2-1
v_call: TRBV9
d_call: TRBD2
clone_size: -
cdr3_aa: CASSPHGGLARTYNEQFF

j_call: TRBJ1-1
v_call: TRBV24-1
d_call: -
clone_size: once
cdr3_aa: CATSGTTGGGAFF

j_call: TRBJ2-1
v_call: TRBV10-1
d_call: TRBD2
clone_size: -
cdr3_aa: CASSPRTSGNNEQFF

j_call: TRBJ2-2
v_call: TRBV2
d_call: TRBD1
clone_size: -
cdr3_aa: CASTADRATGELFF

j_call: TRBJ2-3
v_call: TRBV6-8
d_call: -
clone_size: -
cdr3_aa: CASSCLYDGTLSLGDTQYF

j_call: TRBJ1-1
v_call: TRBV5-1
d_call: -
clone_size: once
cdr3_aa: CASSLDGVPMNTEAFF

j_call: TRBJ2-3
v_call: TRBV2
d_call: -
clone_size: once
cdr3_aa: CASSEQGTQYF

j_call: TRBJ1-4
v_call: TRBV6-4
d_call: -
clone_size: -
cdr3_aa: CASLATNEKLFF

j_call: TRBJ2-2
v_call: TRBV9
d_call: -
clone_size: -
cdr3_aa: CASSSRGSSGELFF

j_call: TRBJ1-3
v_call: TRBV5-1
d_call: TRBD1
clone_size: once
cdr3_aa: CASSITGGGNTIYF

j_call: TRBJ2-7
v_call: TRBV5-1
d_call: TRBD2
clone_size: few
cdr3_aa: CASSPGLAGVREQYF

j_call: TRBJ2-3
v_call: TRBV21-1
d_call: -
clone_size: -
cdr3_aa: CASSLRHTSSTDTQYF

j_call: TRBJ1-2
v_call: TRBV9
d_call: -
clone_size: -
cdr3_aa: CASSVDLTDYGYTF

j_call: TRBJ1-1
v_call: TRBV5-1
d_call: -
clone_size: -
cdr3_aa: CASSLAGRENTEAFF

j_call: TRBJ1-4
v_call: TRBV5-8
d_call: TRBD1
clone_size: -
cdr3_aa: CASSLGQGQEKLFF

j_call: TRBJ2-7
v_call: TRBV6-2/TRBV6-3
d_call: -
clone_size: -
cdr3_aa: CASSYGLTGYEQYF

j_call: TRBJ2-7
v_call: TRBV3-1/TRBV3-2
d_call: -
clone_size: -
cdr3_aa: CASSRSGGGTGPYEQYF

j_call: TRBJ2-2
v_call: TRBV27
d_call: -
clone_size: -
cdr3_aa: CASSSRGRSGELFF

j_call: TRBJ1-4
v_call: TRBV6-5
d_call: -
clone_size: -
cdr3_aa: CASSYSGTAEKLFF

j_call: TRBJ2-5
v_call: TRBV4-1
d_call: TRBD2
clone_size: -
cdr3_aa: CASSQDSLAGGPGTQYF

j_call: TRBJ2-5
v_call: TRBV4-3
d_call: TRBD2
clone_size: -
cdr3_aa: CASSQDGLAGETQYF

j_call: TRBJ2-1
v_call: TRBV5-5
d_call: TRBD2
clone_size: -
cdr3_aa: CASSWTSGGTNEQFF

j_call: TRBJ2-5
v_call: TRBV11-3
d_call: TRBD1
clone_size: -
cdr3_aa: CASSLRDSFWETQYF

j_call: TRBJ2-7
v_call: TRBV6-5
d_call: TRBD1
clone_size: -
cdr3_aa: CASAKGTGGGYEQYF

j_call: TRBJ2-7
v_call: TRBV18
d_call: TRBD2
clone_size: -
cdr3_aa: CASSPLSLSGTTTYEQYF

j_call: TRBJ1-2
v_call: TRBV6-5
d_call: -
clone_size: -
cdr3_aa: CASRPVEGPNYGYTF

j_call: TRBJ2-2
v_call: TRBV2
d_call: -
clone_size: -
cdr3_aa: CASSVGAATGELFF

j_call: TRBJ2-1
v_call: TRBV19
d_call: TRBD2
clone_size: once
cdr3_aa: CASRETSGRDEQFF

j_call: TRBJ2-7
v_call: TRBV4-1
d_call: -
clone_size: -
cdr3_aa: CASSRRSTEEQYF

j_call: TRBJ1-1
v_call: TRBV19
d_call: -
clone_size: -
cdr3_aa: CASNRIGAGSNTEAFF

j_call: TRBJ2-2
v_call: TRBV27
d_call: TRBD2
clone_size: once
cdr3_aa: CASSFGAGRLFF

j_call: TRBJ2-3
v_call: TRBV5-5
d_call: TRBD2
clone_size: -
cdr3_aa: CASSSGTSGFTDTQYF

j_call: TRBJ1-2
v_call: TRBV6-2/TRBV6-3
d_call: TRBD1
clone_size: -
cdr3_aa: CASSYSRGGADYGYTF

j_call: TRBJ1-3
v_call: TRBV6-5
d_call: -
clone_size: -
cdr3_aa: CASKRDKRNTIYF

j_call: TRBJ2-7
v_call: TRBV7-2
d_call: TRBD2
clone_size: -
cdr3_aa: CASSFDGRGGSSYEQHF

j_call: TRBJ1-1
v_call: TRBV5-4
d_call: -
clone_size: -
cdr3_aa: CASSFKTGPTEAFF

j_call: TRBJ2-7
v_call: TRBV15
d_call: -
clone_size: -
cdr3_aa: CATSPRRGSDF

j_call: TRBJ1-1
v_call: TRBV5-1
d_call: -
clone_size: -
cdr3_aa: CASSSGEYMNTEAFF

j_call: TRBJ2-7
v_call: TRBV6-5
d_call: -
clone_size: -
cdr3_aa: CASSQMGGSYEQYF

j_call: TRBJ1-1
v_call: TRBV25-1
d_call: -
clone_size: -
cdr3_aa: CASSLFGEAFF